Listed below are T cell receptor beta chains from one sample, sequenced in a study of shared clonotypes between healthy human individuals. TCRdb's copy holds only in-frame clones and misses some; the assay was immunoSEQ multiplex PCR. Here the sample spans 1,400,000 or so clones, approximately 98.5% being singletons. Sequenced material: naive CD4+ T cells sorted from blood. The receptors stem from a man aged 30 to 39 in good health. CDR3s include the opening cysteine and the closing phenylalanine or tryptophan. A D gene is named only where the DNA matches it firmly. Size tells how often a clone was seen (once, few, many) or the class of an expanded clone, and some rows leave it out.

size: -
D: -
J: TRBJ2-1
V: TRBV30
CDR3: CAWSVHRANEQFF
DNA: TGTGCCTGGAGTGTACACAGGGCTAATGAGCAGTTCTTC

size: -
D: TRBD1
J: TRBJ2-7
V: TRBV27
CDR3: CASSRTGPSSYEQYF
DNA: TGTGCCAGCAGCCGGACAGGCCCAAGCTCCTACGAGCAGTACTTC

size: -
D: -
J: TRBJ2-1
V: TRBV21-1
CDR3: CASSTARCWDRGGGRYNEQFF
DNA: TGTGCCAGCAGCACGGCCAGGTGTTGGGACAGGGGAGGAGGGCGATACAATGAGCAGTTCTTC

size: -
D: -
J: TRBJ1-2
V: TRBV28
CDR3: CASSLWTGSYGYTF
DNA: TGTGCCAGCAGTCTCTGGACGGGATCCTATGGCTACACCTTC

size: -
D: -
J: TRBJ1-1
V: TRBV25-1
CDR3: CASSGDLSEAFF
DNA: TGTGCCAGCAGTGGCGACCTGTCTGAAGCTTTCTTT

size: -
D: TRBD1
J: TRBJ2-7
V: TRBV5-1
CDR3: CASSLTTGARDEQYF
DNA: TGCGCCAGCAGCTTAACGACAGGGGCGAGGGACGAGCAGTACTTC

size: -
D: TRBD2
J: TRBJ2-7
V: TRBV10-3
CDR3: CAISETSGGGEQYF
DNA: TGTGCCATCAGTGAGACGTCGGGGGGAGGGGAGCAGTACTTC

size: -
D: TRBD1
J: TRBJ1-1
V: TRBV2
CDR3: CASRGRQGGHTEAFF
DNA: TGTGCCAGCAGAGGGCGACAGGGAGGTCACACTGAAGCTTTCTTT

size: -
D: -
J: TRBJ2-5
V: TRBV29-1
CDR3: CSVAYTQETQYF
DNA: TGCAGCGTTGCTTACACTCAAGAGACCCAGTACTTC

size: -
D: TRBD1
J: TRBJ2-2
V: TRBV5-8
CDR3: CASSLADRVNTGELFF
DNA: TGTGCCAGCAGCTTGGCGGACAGGGTAAACACCGGGGAGCTGTTTTTT

size: -
D: TRBD2
J: TRBJ2-1
V: TRBV11-2
CDR3: CASSPGLAGNEQFF
DNA: TGTGCCAGCAGCCCCGGTTTAGCGGGCAATGAGCAGTTCTTC

size: -
D: -
J: TRBJ1-2
V: TRBV18
CDR3: CASSPPVAYGYTF
DNA: TGTGCCAGCTCACCACCTGTAGCTTATGGCTACACCTTC

size: -
D: -
J: TRBJ1-5
V: TRBV5-6
CDR3: CASSSRPFSNQPQHF
DNA: TGTGCCAGCAGTTCTCGACCGTTTAGCAATCAGCCCCAGCATTTT

size: once
D: TRBD1
J: TRBJ2-2
V: TRBV11-2
CDR3: CGAQGAAGTGELFF
DNA: TGTGGCGCGCAGGGGGCGGCGGGCACCGGGGAGCTGTTTTTT

size: -
D: -
J: TRBJ2-5
V: TRBV2
CDR3: CASSEYRVETQYF
DNA: TGTGCCAGCAGTGAATATAGGGTAGAGACCCAGTACTTC

size: -
D: -
J: TRBJ2-3
V: TRBV6-1
CDR3: CASSEIRSPYTDTQYF
DNA: TGTGCCAGCAGTGAAATAAGGAGCCCATACACAGATACGCAGTATTTT

size: -
D: -
J: TRBJ1-5
V: TRBV30
CDR3: CAWSLRQFNQPQHF
DNA: TGTGCCTGGAGTCTACGGCAGTTCAATCAGCCCCAGCATTTT

size: -
D: -
J: TRBJ1-2
V: TRBV29-1
CDR3: CSAGGDYGYTF
DNA: TGCAGCGCCGGGGGGGACTATGGCTACACCTTC

size: -
D: TRBD2
J: TRBJ2-2
V: TRBV11-3
CDR3: CASSLVASGRSGNGELFF
DNA: TGTGCCAGCAGCTTAGTCGCTAGCGGGAGGTCCGGAAACGGGGAGCTGTTTTTT

size: -
D: TRBD1
J: TRBJ2-5
V: TRBV7-9
CDR3: CASSLDPTGWETQYF
DNA: TGTGCCAGCAGCTTGGACCCGACAGGGTGGGAGACCCAGTACTTC

size: -
D: TRBD1
J: TRBJ2-7
V: TRBV19
CDR3: CASSRGQGGYEQYF
DNA: TGTGCCAGTAGTAGAGGACAGGGGGGCTACGAGCAGTACTTC

size: -
D: TRBD1
J: TRBJ1-4
V: TRBV29-1
CDR3: CSVVGDRGEYEKLFF
DNA: TGCAGCGTTGTGGGGGACAGGGGCGAGTATGAAAAACTGTTTTTT

size: -
D: TRBD2
J: TRBJ2-7
V: TRBV10-1
CDR3: CASSELTSGSSNEQYF
DNA: TGCGCCAGCAGTGAGCTGACCAGCGGGAGTAGCAACGAGCAGTACTTC

size: -
D: -
J: TRBJ2-2
V: TRBV5-4
CDR3: CASSVRVLGALTGELFF
DNA: TGTGCCAGCAGCGTCCGCGTTCTGGGGGCGCTGACCGGGGAGCTGTTTTTT

size: -
D: TRBD2
J: TRBJ2-5
V: TRBV5-1
CDR3: CASSSGTVAETQYF
DNA: TGCGCCAGCAGTAGCGGGACGGTTGCGGAGACCCAGTACTTC

size: -
D: -
J: TRBJ1-1
V: TRBV7-2
CDR3: CASSSKAGLNTEAFF
DNA: TGTGCCAGCAGCTCAAAGGCAGGGTTGAACACTGAAGCTTTCTTT

size: once
D: TRBD1
J: TRBJ1-1
V: TRBV5-1
CDR3: CASSLVPGQRPEAFF
DNA: TGCGCCAGCAGCTTGGTTCCGGGACAGAGACCTGAAGCTTTCTTT

size: -
D: -
J: TRBJ2-7
V: TRBV18
CDR3: CASSEAQVREQYF
DNA: TGTGCCAGCTCAGAAGCACAAGTACGCGAGCAGTACTTC

size: -
D: -
J: TRBJ2-5
V: TRBV29-1
CDR3: CSVGWGTFDVSTQYF
DNA: TGCAGCGTTGGTTGGGGGACATTCGACGTGTCGACCCAGTACTTC

size: -
D: -
J: TRBJ2-7
V: TRBV5-6
CDR3: CASSLSGAPYEQYF
DNA: TGTGCCAGCAGCTTGTCGGGGGCCCCCTACGAGCAGTACTTC

size: -
D: -
J: TRBJ2-3
V: TRBV11-3
CDR3: CASSESVGADTQYF
DNA: TGTGCCAGCAGCGAGAGCGTTGGGGCAGATACGCAGTATTTT

size: once
D: -
J: TRBJ1-5
V: TRBV7-9
CDR3: CASSFEGPNQPQHF
DNA: TGTGCCAGCAGCTTCGAGGGACCCAATCAGCCCCAGCATTTT

size: -
D: -
J: TRBJ2-7
V: TRBV4-1
CDR3: CASSQVDSRTYEQYF
DNA: TGCGCCAGCAGCCAGGTAGACAGTCGTACCTACGAGCAGTACTTC

size: once
D: -
J: TRBJ1-1
V: TRBV4-3
CDR3: CASSRDAGDEAFF
DNA: TGCGCCAGCAGTCGGGACGCCGGGGACGAAGCTTTCTTT

size: -
D: TRBD1
J: TRBJ1-4
V: TRBV7-9
CDR3: CASMGPGRGQEKLFF
DNA: TGTGCCAGCATGGGCCCGGGGAGGGGGCAAGAAAAACTGTTTTTT

size: -
D: -
J: TRBJ2-3
V: TRBV7-9
CDR3: CASSLAGTGTPDTQYF
DNA: TGTGCCAGCAGCTTAGCCGGGACCGGCACTCCAGATACGCAGTATTTT

size: once
D: -
J: TRBJ1-4
V: TRBV7-2
CDR3: CASSLVYEQGMFF
DNA: TGTGCCAGCAGCTTAGTGTACGAGCAGGGCATGTTTTTT

size: -
D: -
J: TRBJ2-5
V: TRBV6-5
CDR3: CASSSDSQETQYF
DNA: TGTGCCAGCAGTTCGGACAGCCAAGAGACCCAGTACTTC

size: once
D: TRBD1
J: TRBJ1-2
V: TRBV28
CDR3: CASRLLRQGEIGYGYTF
DNA: TGTGCCAGCAGACTCCTCCGACAGGGTGAAATAGGCTATGGCTACACCTTC

size: -
D: -
J: TRBJ1-5
V: TRBV7-3
CDR3: CASSFGSNQPQHF
DNA: TGTGCCAGCAGCTTTGGCAGCAATCAGCCCCAGCATTTT

size: -
D: -
J: TRBJ2-7
V: TRBV27
CDR3: CASSTPGTLSYEQYF
DNA: TGTGCCAGCAGTACACCCGGGACTCTTTCCTACGAGCAGTACTTC

size: -
D: TRBD2
J: TRBJ2-1
V: TRBV9
CDR3: CASSALAGNSYNEQFF
DNA: TGTGCCAGCAGCGCCTTAGCGGGAAACTCCTACAATGAGCAGTTCTTC

size: -
D: -
J: TRBJ2-1
V: TRBV28
CDR3: CASITSIPYNEQFF
DNA: TGTGCCAGCATCACTAGCATCCCCTACAATGAGCAGTTCTTC

size: -
D: -
J: TRBJ2-5
V: TRBV7-9
CDR3: CASSLMNTGETQYF
DNA: TGTGCCAGCAGCCTCATGAACACAGGGGAGACCCAGTACTTC

size: -
D: -
J: TRBJ1-2
V: TRBV7-8
CDR3: CASSLVISTGYGYTF
DNA: TGTGCCAGCAGCTTAGTTATATCGACGGGATATGGCTACACCTTC

size: once
D: -
J: TRBJ2-5
V: TRBV11-2
CDR3: CASSLVTGRVETQYF
DNA: TGTGCCAGCAGCTTAGTCACGGGAAGGGTAGAGACCCAGTACTTC

size: -
D: -
J: TRBJ1-2
V: TRBV5-8
CDR3: CASSPTGQLNYGYTF
DNA: TGTGCCAGCAGCCCAACCGGACAGTTAAACTATGGCTACACCTTC

size: -
D: -
J: TRBJ2-2
V: TRBV11-2
CDR3: CASSQTSGSSVGELFF
DNA: TGTGCCAGCAGCCAGACGTCGGGAAGCTCAGTCGGGGAGCTGTTTTTT

size: once
D: -
J: TRBJ2-5
V: TRBV19
CDR3: CASSYTGNYQETQYF
DNA: TGTGCCAGTAGTTACACAGGGAACTATCAAGAGACCCAGTACTTC

size: -
D: TRBD1
J: TRBJ1-1
V: TRBV5-1
CDR3: CASSLALTGDTEAFF
DNA: TGCGCCAGCAGCTTGGCCCTAACAGGGGACACTGAAGCTTTCTTT

size: -
D: -
J: TRBJ2-3
V: TRBV29-1
CDR3: CSGYSGADTQYF
DNA: TGCAGCGGGTACAGTGGTGCAGATACGCAGTATTTT